This entry describes one T cell receptor beta chain. These data come from a study of blood T cell repertoires in COVID-19. As for the study in general: The United States, Italy and Spain supplied acute and convalescent COVID-19 samples. T cells, B-cell-depleted T cells, or PBMCs supplied cDNA or gDNA.

The CDR3 extends over 13 amino acids. Trimming pared 5 bases from V and 2 bases from J, leaving 9 bases between. CDR1 is SGHVS, CDR2 FNYEAQ, per germline. Study processing details: Amplifying reference gene primers gave estimates of nucleated cell counts. Clones were sequenced by immunoSEQ multiplex PCR, and TCRdb holds only the in-frame ones, with some missing. V, J and clone size are those of that table, while D and trimming were read from the DNA. The sample shows about 59,000 clones, 65% to 85% of them seen only once. The material sequenced was peripheral blood. The V call is TRBV7-6, the J call TRBJ2-5; a possible D gene is TRBD2 (5 bases). This TCR derives from a man aged 55 to 70 with acute or convalescent COVID-19. The chain's CDR3 is CASSRRVQETQYF. CDR3 coding DNA: TGTGCCAGCAGCCGGCGGGTTCAAGAGACCCAGTACTTC.